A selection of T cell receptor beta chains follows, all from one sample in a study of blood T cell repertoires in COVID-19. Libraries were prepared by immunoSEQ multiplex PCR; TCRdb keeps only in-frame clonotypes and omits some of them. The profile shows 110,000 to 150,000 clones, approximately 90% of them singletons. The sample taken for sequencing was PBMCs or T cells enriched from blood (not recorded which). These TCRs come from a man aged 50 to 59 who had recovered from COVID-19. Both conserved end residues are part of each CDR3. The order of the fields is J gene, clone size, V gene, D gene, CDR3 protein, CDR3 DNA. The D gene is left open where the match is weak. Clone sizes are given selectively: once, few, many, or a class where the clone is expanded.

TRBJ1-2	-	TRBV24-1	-	CATSDPGRRDGYTF	TGTGCCACCAGTGATCCCGGTCGGAGGGATGGCTACACCTTC
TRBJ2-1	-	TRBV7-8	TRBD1	CASSLGQGARNEQFF	TGTGCCAGCAGCTTAGGACAGGGGGCGCGCAATGAGCAGTTCTTC
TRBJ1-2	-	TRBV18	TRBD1	CASSPGQGLNYGYTF	TGTGCCAGCTCACCTGGACAGGGGCTGAACTATGGCTACACCTTC
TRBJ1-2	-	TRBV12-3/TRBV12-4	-	CASSLQGFGYTF	TGTGCCAGCAGTCTACAGGGATTTGGCTACACCTTC
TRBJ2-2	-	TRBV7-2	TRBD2	CASSLVGTSGDTGELFF	TGTGCCAGCAGCTTGGTTGGGACTAGCGGAGACACCGGGGAGCTGTTTTTT
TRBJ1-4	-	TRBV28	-	CASRLGEEKLFF	TGTGCCAGCAGGCTAGGGGAAGAAAAACTGTTTTTT
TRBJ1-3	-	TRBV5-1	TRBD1	CASSSTIGQGGNTIYF	TGCGCCAGCAGCTCAACAATCGGACAGGGTGGAAACACCATATATTTT
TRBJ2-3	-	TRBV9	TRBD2	CASSARLAGFADTQYF	TGTGCCAGCAGCGCGCGACTAGCGGGATTTGCAGATACGCAGTATTTT
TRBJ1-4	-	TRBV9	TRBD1	CASSASGTGPNEKLFF	TGTGCCAGCAGCGCCTCCGGGACAGGCCCAAATGAAAAACTGTTTTTT
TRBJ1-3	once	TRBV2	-	CASSAQGGSGNTIYF	TGTGCCAGCAGTGCACAGGGAGGGAGTGGAAACACCATATATTTT
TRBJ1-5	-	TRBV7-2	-	CASSLERYSNQPQHF	TGTGCCAGCAGCTTAGAACGGTATAGCAATCAGCCCCAGCATTTT
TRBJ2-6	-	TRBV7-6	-	CASSPLSAANVLTF	TGTGCCAGCAGCCCACTATCTGCGGCCAACGTCCTGACTTTC
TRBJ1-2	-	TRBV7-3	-	CASSLTSTANYGYTF	TGTGCCAGCAGCTTAACGTCAACAGCTAACTATGGCTACACCTTC
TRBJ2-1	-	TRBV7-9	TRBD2	CASSLGSSGRRDNEQFF	TGTGCCAGCAGCCTAGGGTCTAGCGGGAGGCGGGACAATGAGCAGTTCTTC
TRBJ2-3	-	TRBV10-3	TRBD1	CAISPTGGGDTQYF	TGTGCCATCTCCCCGACAGGGGGCGGAGATACGCAGTATTTT
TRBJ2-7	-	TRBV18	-	CASSQDRLQYF	TGTGCCAGCTCACAAGACAGGCTACAGTACTTC
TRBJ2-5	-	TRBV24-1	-	CATSDLQGGWETQYF	TGTGCCACCAGTGATCTGCAGGGGGGTTGGGAGACCCAGTACTTC
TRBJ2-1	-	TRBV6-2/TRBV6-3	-	CASSYTGRPYNEQFF	TGTGCCAGCAGTTATACAGGACGTCCCTACAATGAGCAGTTCTTC
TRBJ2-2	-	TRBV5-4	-	CASSPPPLSGTGELFF	TGTGCCAGCAGCCCACCTCCCTTAAGCGGCACCGGGGAGCTGTTTTTT
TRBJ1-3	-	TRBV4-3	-	CASSQDWQGTGNTIYF	TGCGCCAGCAGCCAAGATTGGCAGGGAACGGGAAACACCATATATTTT
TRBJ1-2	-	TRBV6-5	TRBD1	CASRGPGQGHYGYTF	TGTGCCAGCAGGGGTCCGGGACAGGGCCACTATGGCTACACCTTC
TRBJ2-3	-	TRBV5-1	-	CASSLPVTDTQYF	TGCGCCAGCAGCTTACCAGTCACAGATACGCAGTATTTT
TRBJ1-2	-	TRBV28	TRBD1	CASSFLQGREGYTF	TGTGCCAGCAGTTTCCTACAGGGGCGTGAGGGCTACACCTTC
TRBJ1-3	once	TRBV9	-	CASSVGQQPGNTIYF	TGTGCCAGCAGCGTTGGACAACAACCTGGAAACACCATATATTTT
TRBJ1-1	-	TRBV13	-	CASTAPRSALNTEAFF	TGTGCCAGCACCGCCCCGCGTTCTGCCTTGAACACTGAAGCTTTCTTT
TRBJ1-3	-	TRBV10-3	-	CATETGGGNTIYF	TGTGCCACAGAGACAGGAGGTGGAAACACCATATATTTT
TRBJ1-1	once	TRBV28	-	CASSLPGRDPFF	TGTGCCAGCAGTTTACCCGGCAGGGATCCTTTCTTT
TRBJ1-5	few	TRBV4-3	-	CASSQAVRPNNQPQHF	TGCGCCAGCAGCCAAGCCGTCAGGCCAAACAATCAGCCCCAGCATTTT
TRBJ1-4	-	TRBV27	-	CASSDLGGPGGKLFF	TGTGCCAGCAGTGATCTTGGGGGACCCGGGGGAAAACTGTTTTTT
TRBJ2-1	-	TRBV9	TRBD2	CASSVVGGRAWGEQFF	TGTGCCAGCAGCGTAGTCGGAGGGAGGGCGTGGGGTGAGCAGTTCTTC
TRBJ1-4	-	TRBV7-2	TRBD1	CASSYRTGPNEKLFF	TGTGCCAGCAGCTACCGGACAGGGCCTAATGAAAAACTGTTTTTT
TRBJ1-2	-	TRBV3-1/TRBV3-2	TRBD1	CASSKGAREDYGYTF	TGTGCCAGCAGCAAGGGGGCCAGGGAGGATTATGGCTACACCTTC
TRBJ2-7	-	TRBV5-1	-	CASGSAGLGEQYF	TGCGCCAGCGGTTCTGCAGGGTTGGGGGAGCAGTACTTC
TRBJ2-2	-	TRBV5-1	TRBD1	CASRRGQYANTGELFF	TGCGCCAGCAGAAGGGGACAGTACGCGAACACCGGGGAGCTGTTTTTT
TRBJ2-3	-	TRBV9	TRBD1	CASSNRGHGDTQYF	TGTGCCAGCAGCAACAGGGGGCACGGAGATACGCAGTATTTT
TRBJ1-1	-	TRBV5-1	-	CASSFAAASRAFF	TGCGCCAGCAGCTTCGCCGCCGCCTCCAGGGCTTTCTTT
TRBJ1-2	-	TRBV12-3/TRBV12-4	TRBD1	CASSPGQNYGYTF	TGTGCCAGCAGCCCGGGACAGAACTATGGCTACACCTTC
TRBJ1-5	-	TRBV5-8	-	CASSRGLVGNQPQHF	TGTGCCAGCAGCCGGGGACTTGTGGGCAATCAGCCCCAGCATTTT
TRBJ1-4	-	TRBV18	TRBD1	CASSPRQGGGIEKLFF	TGTGCCAGCTCACCCAGACAGGGAGGCGGGATTGAAAAACTGTTTTTT
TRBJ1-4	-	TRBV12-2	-	CASRLEGQGRPNEKLFF	TGTGCAAGTCGCTTAGAAGGACAGGGGAGACCTAATGAAAAACTGTTTTTT
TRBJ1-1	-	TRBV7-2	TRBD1	CASSLGWSRGQTEAFF	TGTGCCAGCAGCTTAGGGTGGTCCAGGGGGCAAACTGAAGCTTTCTTT
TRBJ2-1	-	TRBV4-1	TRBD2	CATRGESSLSYNEQFF	TGCGCCACCCGGGGGGAGAGTTCCCTCTCCTACAATGAGCAGTTCTTC
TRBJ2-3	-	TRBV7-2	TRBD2	CASSLAGTSDYTQYF	TGTGCCAGCAGCTTAGCGGGGACTAGTGATTATACGCAGTATTTT
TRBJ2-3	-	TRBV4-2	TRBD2	CASSHSSGGDGTTDTQYF	TGTGCCAGCAGCCATTCTAGCGGGGGGGACGGGACGACAGATACGCAGTATTTT
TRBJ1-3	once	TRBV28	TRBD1	CASSFSRGRNTIYF	TGTGCCAGCAGTTTCAGTAGGGGGCGAAACACCATATATTTT
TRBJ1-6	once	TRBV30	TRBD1	CAWKSDRALGSPLHF	TGTGCCTGGAAATCTGACAGGGCCCTCGGTTCACCCCTCCACTTT